This TCR beta chain was identified during a study of cytomegalovirus exposure and HLA in healthy donors. Trimming took off 6 bases at V and 4 bases at J, with 37 bases between the two ends. CDR1 and CDR2 from the germline V gene are SQVTM and ANQGSEA. The CDR3 length is 21 residues. The PCR ran on 60 Vbeta and 13 Jbeta primers. Produced via immunoSEQ multiplex PCR; TCRdb's table is partial and in-frame only. The table shows more than 100,000 clones, with approximately 72% occurring only once. Sequences were obtained from PBMCs. This receptor was identified in a middle-aged woman in good health and CMV-seropositive. V gene TRBV29-1 combines with J gene TRBJ2-1, with D perhaps TRBD1 (6 bases). The CDR3, as DNA: TGCAGCGTGGAAAGCCCGGGTTTAAGGTGGTCGGGACACAACTTTTACAATGAGCAGTTCTTC. This codes for CSVESPGLRWSGHNFYNEQFF.